This T cell receptor beta chain originates from a study of T-cell reconstitution after alpha-beta-depleted transplantation in children. TCRbeta library preparation incorporated unique molecular identifiers. TCRdb independently ran MiXCR on the PCR reads; one entry per CDR3 protein. The repertoire holds more than 550,000 distinct CDR3 sequences, roughly 10% seen once, with less than 5% in the top ten. V lost 4 bases to trimming and J lost 3 bases; unmatched junction nucleotides: 12. The CDR3 length is 18 residues. The V gene's germline CDR1 is MNHEY and CDR2 SMNVEV (reference sequence). This sequence originates from a human donor who donated a stem cell graft to a child with acute myeloid leukemia. The sample in question was PBMCs from the stem cell graft donor, obtained from the stem cell graft. The V gene is TRBV27, the J gene TRBJ2-1; 10 nucleotides match TRBD2. The CDR3 coding sequence is TGTGCCAGCAGTTCGTATCTAGCGGGAGCGCGGGACTACAATGAGCAGTTCTTC. This sequence encodes CASSSYLAGARDYNEQFF.